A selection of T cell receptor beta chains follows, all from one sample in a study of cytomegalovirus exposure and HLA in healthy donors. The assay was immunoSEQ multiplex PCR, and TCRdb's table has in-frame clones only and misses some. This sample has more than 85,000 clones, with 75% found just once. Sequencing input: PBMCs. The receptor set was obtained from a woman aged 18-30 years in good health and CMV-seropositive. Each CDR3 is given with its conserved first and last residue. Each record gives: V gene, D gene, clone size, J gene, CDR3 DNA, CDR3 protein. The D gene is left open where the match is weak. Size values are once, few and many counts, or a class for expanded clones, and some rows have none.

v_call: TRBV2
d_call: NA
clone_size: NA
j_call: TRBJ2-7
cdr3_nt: TGTGCCAGCAGAGTCGACACCTACGAGCAGTACTTC
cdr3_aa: CASRVDTYEQYF

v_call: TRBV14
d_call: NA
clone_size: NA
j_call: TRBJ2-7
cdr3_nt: TGTGCCAGCAGCCAACAGGGAGGCCCCTACGAGCAGTACTTC
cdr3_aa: CASSQQGGPYEQYF

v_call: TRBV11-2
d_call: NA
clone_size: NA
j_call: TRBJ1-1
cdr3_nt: TGTGCCAGCAGCTTATCTACCTCTGGGGGGGCTTTCTTT
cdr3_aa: CASSLSTSGGAFF

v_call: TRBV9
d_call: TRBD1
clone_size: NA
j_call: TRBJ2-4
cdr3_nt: TGTGCCAGCAGCACGACAGGGGGCCCGGACATTCAGTACTTC
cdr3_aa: CASSTTGGPDIQYF

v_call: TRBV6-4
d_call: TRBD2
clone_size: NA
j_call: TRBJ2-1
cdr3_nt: TGTGCCAGCAGTGACGGGACTAGCAATGAGCAGTTCTTC
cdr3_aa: CASSDGTSNEQFF

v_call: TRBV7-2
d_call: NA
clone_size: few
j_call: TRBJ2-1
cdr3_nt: TGTGCCAGCAGCTTAGGCCAGGGGCTTATCACCTACAATGAGCAGTTCTTC
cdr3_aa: CASSLGQGLITYNEQFF

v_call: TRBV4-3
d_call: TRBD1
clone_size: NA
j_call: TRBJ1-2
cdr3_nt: TGCGCCAGCAGCCATGGACAGGGGAACTATGGCTACACCTTC
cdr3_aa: CASSHGQGNYGYTF

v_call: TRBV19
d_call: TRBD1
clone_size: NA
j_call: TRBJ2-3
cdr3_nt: TGTGCCAGTAGTATAGTTGGCGGGACAGGAGATACGCAGTATTTT
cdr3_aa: CASSIVGGTGDTQYF

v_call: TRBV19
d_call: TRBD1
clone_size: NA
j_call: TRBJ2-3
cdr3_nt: TGTGCCAGTAGTGAACAGGGGGAAGATACGCAGTATTTT
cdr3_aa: CASSEQGEDTQYF

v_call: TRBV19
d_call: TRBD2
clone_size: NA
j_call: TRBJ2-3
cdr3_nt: TGTGCCAGTAGGGCTCTAGCGGGAGCAAGAACAGATACGCAGTATTTT
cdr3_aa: CASRALAGARTDTQYF

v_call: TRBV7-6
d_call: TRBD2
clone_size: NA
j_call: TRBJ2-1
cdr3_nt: TGTGCCAGCAGCCCCGCACTAGCGGTTAACAATGAGCAGTTCTTC
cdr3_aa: CASSPALAVNNEQFF

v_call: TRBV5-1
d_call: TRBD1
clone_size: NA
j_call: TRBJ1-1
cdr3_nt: TGCGCCAGCAGCATCACCGGGACAGTGAACACTGAAGCTTTCTTT
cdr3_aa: CASSITGTVNTEAFF

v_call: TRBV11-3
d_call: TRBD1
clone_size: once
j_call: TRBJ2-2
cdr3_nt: TGTGCCAGCAGCCCTGGGACAGGGGGCTCCGGGGAGCTGTTTTTT
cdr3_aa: CASSPGTGGSGELFF

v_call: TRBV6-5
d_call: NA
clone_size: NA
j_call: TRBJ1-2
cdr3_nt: TGTGCCAGCTTTAGCTATGGCTACACCTTC
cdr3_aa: CASFSYGYTF

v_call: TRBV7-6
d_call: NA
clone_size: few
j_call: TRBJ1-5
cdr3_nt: TGTGCCAGCAGCTTGGGGCCCAATCAGCCCCAGCATTTT
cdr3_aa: CASSLGPNQPQHF

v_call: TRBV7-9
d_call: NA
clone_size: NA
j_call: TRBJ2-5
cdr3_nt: TGTGCCAGCAGCCGTGACAGGAGCCAAGAGACCCAGTACTTC
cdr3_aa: CASSRDRSQETQYF

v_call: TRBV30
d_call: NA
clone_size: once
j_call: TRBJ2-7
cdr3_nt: TGTGCCTGGAGTTCGGTAGACGGAGACTACGAGCAGTACTTC
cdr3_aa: CAWSSVDGDYEQYF

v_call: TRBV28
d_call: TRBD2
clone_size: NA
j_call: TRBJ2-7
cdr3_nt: TGTGCCAGCAGTGATAGCGGGAGGGCGGAGTACGAGCAGTACTTC
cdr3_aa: CASSDSGRAEYEQYF

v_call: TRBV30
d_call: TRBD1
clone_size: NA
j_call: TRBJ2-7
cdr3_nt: TGTGCCTGGAGTGTACGTGGACAGGGGGCGTTCGAGCAGTACTTC
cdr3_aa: CAWSVRGQGAFEQYF

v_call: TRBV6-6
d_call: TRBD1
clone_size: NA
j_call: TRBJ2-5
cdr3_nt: TGTGCCAGCACCAACTCCCCGGGACAGCCGGAGACCCAGTACTTC
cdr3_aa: CASTNSPGQPETQYF

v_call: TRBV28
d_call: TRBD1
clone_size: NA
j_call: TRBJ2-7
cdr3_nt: TGTGCCAGCAGTTCCGGGACAGGGGGACCCTACGAGCAGTACTTC
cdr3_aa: CASSSGTGGPYEQYF

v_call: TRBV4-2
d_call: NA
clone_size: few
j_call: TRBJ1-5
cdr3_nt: TGTGCCAGCAGCCAAGATCTTGCGGATTATAGCAATCAGCCCCAGCATTTT
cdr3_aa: CASSQDLADYSNQPQHF

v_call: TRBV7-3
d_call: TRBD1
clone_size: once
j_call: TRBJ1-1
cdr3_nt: TGTGCCAGCAGCCCGACAGGGCTGGGCACTGAAGCTTTCTTT
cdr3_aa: CASSPTGLGTEAFF

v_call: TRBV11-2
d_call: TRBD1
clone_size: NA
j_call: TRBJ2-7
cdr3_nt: TGTGCCAGCAGCCCTGGACAGGGCTACGAGCAGTACTTC
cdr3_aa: CASSPGQGYEQYF

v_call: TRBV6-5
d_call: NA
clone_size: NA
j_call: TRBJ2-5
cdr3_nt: TGTGCCAGCAGCCTTGGACACCGATACGGGACCCAGTACTTC
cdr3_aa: CASSLGHRYGTQYF

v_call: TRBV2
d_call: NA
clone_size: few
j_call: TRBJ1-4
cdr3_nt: TGTGCCAGCAGCCCTCAGGGGCTTAGGGAAAAACTGTTTTTT
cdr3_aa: CASSPQGLREKLFF

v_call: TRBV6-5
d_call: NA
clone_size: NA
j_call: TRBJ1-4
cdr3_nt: TGTGCCAGCAGTTACGGGGGGGTGGGGGAAAAACTGTTTTTT
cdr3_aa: CASSYGGVGEKLFF